The 27 T cell receptor beta chains in this list originate from one sample, sequenced in a study of shared clonotypes between healthy human individuals. TCRdb keeps only in-frame clones here, not all; method: immunoSEQ multiplex PCR. Of some 1,100,000 clones listed, about 84% are singletons. The sample consisted of memory CD4+ T cells from PBMCs. Subset specified: CD45RA-negative fraction. These receptors were obtained from a man between 18 and 35 years old in good health. Some clones in this sample may be carry-over from other donors' samples.

The V gene is TRBV30, the J gene TRBJ1-5; the match to TRBD1 covers 9 bases. V shed 0 bases, J shed 6 bases, and the junction held 6 bases outside the gene matches. The CDR3 loop spans 15 amino acids. CDR1 and CDR2 from the germline V gene are GTSNPN and SVGIG (reference sequence). CDR3 coding DNA: TGTGCCTGGAGTGTCCAAACAGGGGGCTTTCAGCCCCAGCATTTT. Translating gives CAWSVQTGGFQPQHF.

V usage is TRBV2 and J usage is TRBJ2-7, with TRBD2 matching over 7 bases. The V gene's germline CDR1 is SNHLY and CDR2 FYNNEI. The ends lost 7 bases at V and 3 bases at J; junction bases unmatched: 9. This CDR3 is built from 14 residues. CDR3 in amino acids: CASNPGLGVYEQYF. The CDR3 nucleotides are TGTGCCAGCAATCCAGGACTAGGGGTCTACGAGCAGTACTTC.

The table lists this clone with a count of one. The chain has TRBV5-1 and TRBJ2-3; 10 nucleotides agree with TRBD2. This CDR3 region has 18 residues. The V gene's germline CDR1 is SGHRS and CDR2 YFSETQ. After removal of 0 bases from V and 1 base from J, the junction contained 8 bases not matched to a gene. The CDR3 bases are TGCGCCAGCAGCTTGGGCGGGACTAGCGCGTCAGGCACAGATACGCAGTATTTT. Protein product: CASSLGGTSASGTDTQYF. Complete variable domain (other parts from reference TRBV5-1 and TRBJ2-3): KAGVTQTPRYLIKTRGQQVTLSCSPISGHRSVSWYQQTPGQGLQFLFEYFSETQRNKGNFPGRFSGRQFSNSRSEMNVSTLELGDSALYLCASSLGGTSASGTDTQYFGPGTRLTVL.

The chain links TRBV5-1 to TRBJ2-5; D call uncertain. CDR1 and CDR2 from the germline V gene are SGHRS and YFSETQ. The CDR3 has 12 amino acids. Between the trimmed V and J ends, which lost 6 bases and 0 bases, there was a span of 6 bases. CDR3 bases: TGCGCCAGCAACATGTACCAAGAGACCCAGTACTTC. It is translated as CASNMYQETQYF.

The V and J genes are TRBV5-1 and TRBJ2-2; D gene ambiguous. The CDR3 sequence is 14 residues long. The germline V and J ends were trimmed by 1 base and 6 bases, with 10 bases remaining between them. CDR1 and CDR2 (germline): SGHRS, YFSETQ. The CDR3 DNA is TGCGCCAGCAGCTTGCAGATCTGGTCCGGGGAGCTGTTTTTT. Protein sequence: CASSLQIWSGELFF.

This sequence joins TRBV18 and TRBJ2-3; 10 bases are a match to TRBD2. The CDR3 sequence is 15 residues long. After removal of 4 bases from V and 1 base from J, the junction contained 2 bases not matched to a gene. The germline V gene has CDR1 KGHSH and CDR2 LQKENI. CDR3 region: CASSLLAGGTDTQYF. Written as DNA, the CDR3 is TGTGCCAGCTCACTCCTAGCGGGGGGCACAGATACGCAGTATTTT.

As regards this clone: Other DNA sequences of this sample code for an identical CDR3. The chain couples TRBV2 to TRBJ1-2; 8 bases match TRBD1. This CDR3 is built from 14 residues. The V segment lost 3 bases and the J segment 7 bases; nucleotides outside the gene matches: 7. Germline values: CDR1 SNHLY, CDR2 FYNNEI. As DNA, the CDR3 is TGTGCCAGCAGTGAGCGGACAGGGAGGGGTGGCTACACCTTC. This encodes CASSERTGRGGYTF.

This clone was seen more than once but under ten times. Other DNA sequences of this sample code for an identical CDR3. V usage is TRBV5-1 and J usage is TRBJ2-7; D is possibly TRBD1 (5 bases). Trimming left V 1 base short and J 2 bases short, with 10 bases between. CDR3 length: 14 residues. Germline assignment: CDR1 SGHRS and CDR2 YFSETQ. The CDR3 nucleotides are TGCGCCAGCAGCTTGTTGCAGGGTCCCTACGAGCAGTACTTC. Residues: CASSLLQGPYEQYF. The variable domain in full, completed from reference TRBV5-1 and TRBJ2-7, reads KAGVTQTPRYLIKTRGQQVTLSCSPISGHRSVSWYQQTPGQGLQFLFEYFSETQRNKGNFPGRFSGRQFSNSRSEMNVSTLELGDSALYLCASSLLQGPYEQYFGPGTRLTVT.

Details on this clone: Other DNA variants within this sample encode the same CDR3. The chain has TRBV28 and TRBJ2-1, with D hard to call. There are 11 residues in the CDR3. The V gene's germline CDR1 is MDHEN and CDR2 SYDVKM. V was shortened by 0 bases and J by 9 bases, with 3 bases between the two germline ends. The CDR3 protein is CASSLWSEQFF. The CDR3 nucleotides read TGTGCCAGCAGTTTATGGAGTGAGCAGTTCTTC.

This clone turned up a few times. The rearrangement joins TRBV9 to TRBJ2-2; D gene ambiguous. This CDR3 has 13 residues. Germline V gene data show CDR1 as SGDLS and CDR2 as YYNGEE. The V and J ends lost 2 bases and 6 bases respectively, with 8 bases between them. CDR3 protein: CASSVGQSGELFF. CDR3 in DNA: TGTGCCAGCAGCGTCGGGCAGTCCGGGGAGCTGTTTTTT.

The rearrangement uses TRBV10-3 and TRBJ2-1; the D call may be TRBD1 or TRBD2 (5 bases each). The V end lost 8 bases, the J end lost 7 bases, and 18 bases lay between the germline ends. The CDR3 loop spans 14 amino acids. The germline V gene encodes CDR1 ENHRY and CDR2 SYGVKD. This CDR3 is CAISAGTPKNEQFF. DNA for the CDR3: TGTGCCATCTCAGCCGGGACCCCGAAAAATGAGCAGTTCTTC.

The chain has TRBV4-1 and TRBJ2-7, with D possibly called TRBD1 or TRBD2 (6 bases each). The ends were cut back, 0 bases at V and 8 bases at J, with 23 bases in the middle. The CDR3 is 17 amino acids. Germline V gene data show CDR1 as MGHRA and CDR2 as YSYEKL. The CDR3 here is CASSQDPGAPQSEKQYF. The CDR3 DNA sequence: TGCGCCAGCAGCCAAGACCCGGGGGCGCCCCAATCGGAGAAGCAGTACTTC.

V is TRBV6-5 and J is TRBJ2-1, with a tentative D call TRBD2 (6 bases). Germline loops: CDR1 MNHEY, CDR2 SVGAGI. Trimming took off 0 bases at V and 7 bases at J, with 16 bases between the two ends. This CDR3 has 16 residues. CDR3 in amino acids: CASSYSWRDKGNEQFF. As DNA, the CDR3 is TGTGCCAGCAGTTACTCGTGGCGGGATAAGGGTAATGAGCAGTTCTTC.

The genes are TRBV9 and TRBJ1-3; D perhaps matches TRBD1 (6 bases). This CDR3 is 16 amino acids long. V lost 0 bases to trimming and J lost 0 bases, with 10 bases between them. Germline-derived CDR1 and CDR2 are SGDLS and YYNGEE. CDR3 nucleotides: TGTGCCAGCAGCGTAGGGGGGCTAATCTCTGGAAACACCATATATTTT. Residues: CASSVGGLISGNTIYF.

The CDR3 sequence is CASTSKTGTSFTGELFF. CDR3 sequence (DNA): TGTGCCAGCACCTCGAAAACCGGGACCTCCTTCACCGGGGAGCTGTTTTTT. The genes are TRBV7-8 and TRBJ2-2; D is possibly TRBD1 or TRBD2 (5 bases each). Trimming took 7 bases from V and 4 from J, leaving 22 bases between them. CDR3 length: 17 residues. In germline, CDR1 is SGHVS, CDR2 FQNEAQ.

The rearrangement links TRBV6-1 to TRBJ2-1; D not certain. Germline V gene data show CDR1 as MNHNS and CDR2 as SASEGT. This CDR3 contains 13 residues. This chain's CDR3 is CAVRLSSYNEQFF. The CDR3 region has the DNA TGTGCAGTTCGGCTGAGCTCCTACAATGAGCAGTTCTTC.

This clone has a count of ten or more. The V gene is TRBV6-5, the J gene TRBJ2-1; TRBD2 is a possible D gene (6 bases). The CDR3 length is 13 residues. Trimming shortened V by 4 bases and J by 9 bases, and 13 bases separated the two germline ends. Germline-derived CDR1 and CDR2 are MNHEY and SVGAGI. CDR3 coding DNA: TGTGCCAGCAGTTCCTATGGGGGAGGTGAGCAGTTCTTC. Protein sequence: CASSSYGGGEQFF.

The chain joins TRBV2 to TRBJ1-1; D is ambiguous. Germline CDR1 and CDR2: SNHLY and FYNNEI. V was pared by 5 bases and J by 2 bases, with 0 bases between. CDR3 length: 10 amino acids. Written as DNA, the CDR3 is TGTGCCAGCAGTAACACTGAAGCTTTCTTT. Protein sequence: CASSNTEAFF.

The V call is TRBV20-1, the J call TRBJ2-3; 7 nucleotides align to TRBD1. The CDR3 loop spans 11 amino acids. Germline V CDR1 and CDR2: DFQATT, SNEGSKA (reference sequence). In DNA, the CDR3 is TGCCTAACAGGGGAGAGGAATACGCAGTATTTT. Its translation: CLTGERNTQYF.

The chain is built from TRBV7-9 and TRBJ1-5; 9 bases are shared with TRBD1. From germline, CDR1 is SEHNR and CDR2 FQNEAQ (reference sequence). This CDR3 has 15 residues. The junction had 8 bases not matched to a gene; V was cut back by 5 bases and J by 6 bases. This CDR3 is CASSVGTGIRQPQHF. The CDR3 nucleotides read TGTGCCAGCAGCGTCGGGACAGGGATACGTCAGCCCCAGCATTTT.

The rearrangement joins TRBV30 to TRBJ2-5, with D perhaps TRBD1 (5 bases). The V and J ends lost 1 base and 5 bases respectively, with 11 bases between them. This CDR3 has 13 residues. CDR1 is GTSNPN and CDR2 is SVGIG in the germline V gene (reference sequence). CDR3 protein: CAWSAQGGETQYF. CDR3 nucleotide sequence: TGTGCCTGGAGTGCCCAGGGTGGGGAGACCCAGTACTTC.

V usage is TRBV7-3 and J usage is TRBJ2-7; 10 bases fit TRBD1. After removal of 4 bases from V and 4 bases from J, the junction contained 7 bases not matched to a gene. The CDR3 has 15 residues. The germline V gene encodes CDR1 SGHTA and CDR2 FQGTGA. The CDR3 coding sequence is TGTGCCAGCAGCTGGACCGGGACAGGGGTATACGAGCAGTACTTC. As protein: CASSWTGTGVYEQYF.

CDR3 loop: CASTPPVGMNTEAFF. CDR3 in DNA: TGTGCCAGTACCCCTCCCGTCGGAATGAACACTGAAGCTTTCTTT. The V and J genes are TRBV19 and TRBJ1-1; D gene unclear. V gave up 7 bases and J gave up 0 bases, with 15 bases separating them. CDR3 length: 15 residues. Germline V gene sequence: CDR1 LNHDA, CDR2 SQIVND (reference sequence).

The DNA of the CDR3 is TGCAGCGTTGTAGGGCAGAACTCCTACAATGAGCAGTTCTTC. Translation: CSVVGQNSYNEQFF. The chain uses TRBV29-1 and TRBJ2-1, with no clear D. V was pared by 4 bases and J by 0 bases, with 10 bases between. The CDR3 covers 14 residues. Germline V lookup: CDR1 SQVTM, CDR2 ANQGSEA.

This sequence joins TRBV11-2 and TRBJ1-4; unclear D gene. Trimming removed 0 bases at V and 4 bases at J, with 3 bases between. The germline V gene encodes CDR1 SGHAT and CDR2 FQNNGV. CDR3 length: 13 amino acids. CDR3 coding DNA: TGTGCCAGCAGCTTAGATTTTAATGAAAAACTGTTTTTT. Amino acids: CASSLDFNEKLFF.

On this clone itself: At the DNA level, this CDR3 is encoded by other sequences in the same sample as well. V usage is TRBV2 and J usage is TRBJ1-3; D is unresolved. Germline CDR1 reads SNHLY; CDR2 reads FYNNEI. V lost 4 bases to trimming and J lost 0 bases, with 7 bases between them. The CDR3 totals 14 residues. CDR3 bases: TGTGCCAGCAGTGGGGTATTCTCTGGAAACACCATATATTTT. This gives the protein CASSGVFSGNTIYF.

V gene TRBV28 combines with J gene TRBJ2-2; no firm D call. Trimming shortened V by 5 bases and J by 4 bases, and 17 bases separated the two germline ends. The CDR3 runs to 16 residues. In germline, CDR1 is MDHEN, CDR2 SYDVKM. This CDR3 is CASSPPTPMGTGELFF. The CDR3 DNA is TGTGCCAGCAGTCCCCCTACTCCGATGGGCACCGGGGAGCTGTTTTTT.